One and the same sample provided the 29 T cell receptor beta chains below, sequenced in a study of T-cell memory formation after mild COVID-19. Using its own MiXCR run on the 5' RACE reads, TCRdb lists one record per CDR3 protein. The sample lists about 560,000 distinct CDR3 sequences, about 20% occurring once. The sequencing sample was made of PBMCs or a T cell subset sorted from them (not recorded which). Receptors originate from an adult woman who had mild COVID-19 (a few samples of this study predate the infection). Cell type and time point are not known.

This clonotype was found a few times. This chain links TRBV4-2 with TRBJ2-7; 7 bases are a match to TRBD1. The CDR3 runs to 15 residues. Looked up from germline, CDR1 is LGHNA and CDR2 is YNFKEQ. V lost 1 base to trimming and J lost 6 bases; unmatched junction nucleotides: 9. CDR3: CASSQGDREWSEQYF. In nucleotides, the CDR3 is TGTGCCAGCAGCCAAGGAGACAGGGAGTGGAGCGAGCAGTACTTC.

This clonotype was seen a few times. The chain employs TRBV2 and TRBJ1-5; TRBD1 matches 8 bases. V was pared by 5 bases and J by 4 bases, with 7 bases of the junction left unmatched. Germline V gene sequence: CDR1 SNHLY, CDR2 FYNNEI. The CDR3 totals 15 residues. For the CDR3, the DNA is TGTGCCAGCAGTCCACAGGGGGTAGGAAATCAGCCCCAGCATTTT. Translation: CASSPQGVGNQPQHF.

This clonotype was detected only once. V and J are TRBV5-4 and TRBJ2-1, with D perhaps given as TRBD1 or TRBD2 (6 bases each). V dropped 1 base and J dropped 3 bases, with 11 bases sitting between them. Germline CDR1 and CDR2: SGHNT and YYREEE (reference sequence). The CDR3 is 15 amino acids. CDR3 sequence (DNA): TGTGCCAGCAGCTTGCCCGGGGGCCTCTACAATGAGCAGTTCTTC. This encodes CASSLPGGLYNEQFF.

This chain links TRBV24-1 with TRBJ2-3; TRBD1 agrees at 9 bases. J gave up 4 bases and V 3 bases, and 10 bases lay outside the gene matches. CDR1 and CDR2 from the germline V gene are KGHDR and SFDVKD. The CDR3 runs to 17 residues. The CDR3 DNA is TGTGCCACCAGTGATCGGGCGGACAGGGGTGGAGCAGATACGCAGTATTTT. Protein sequence: CATSDRADRGGADTQYF.

This clonotype was counted a single time. This chain uses TRBV5-4 with TRBJ2-5; TRBD1 matches at 7 bases. This CDR3 is built from 14 residues. After removal of 3 bases from V and 0 bases from J, the junction contained 2 bases not matched to a gene. Germline V gene sequence: CDR1 SGHNT, CDR2 YYREEE (reference sequence). CDR3 nucleotide sequence: TGTGCCAGCAGCTACGACAGGGACCAAGAGACCCAGTACTTC. Translated: CASSYDRDQETQYF.

Only a few counts were recorded for this clonotype. The chain employs TRBV20-1 and TRBJ2-3; D remains ambiguous. The germline V and J ends were trimmed by 3 bases and 2 bases, with 18 bases remaining between them. The V gene's germline CDR1 is DFQATT and CDR2 SNEGSKA (reference sequence). CDR3 size: 16 residues. CDR3 nucleotides: TGCAGTGCTAGTTCATCCCCAAGGATACTCACAGATACGCAGTATTTT. It yields the protein CSASSSPRILTDTQYF.

As concerns this clonotype: A much more abundant neighbour one base away suggests this may be a read error. This rearrangement joins TRBV5-6 to TRBJ1-1; D is ambiguous. With 2 bases removed from V and 6 bases from J, the gap between germline ends came to 5 bases. The CDR3 loop spans 11 amino acids. Germline V gene lookup returns CDR1 SGHDT and CDR2 YYEEEE. CDR3 nucleotide sequence: TGTGCCAGCAGCTTTAACGCTGAAGCTTTCTTT. It yields the protein CASSFNAEAFF.

This clonotype appeared a few times. The chain has TRBV27 and TRBJ2-7, with a possible D match to TRBD2 (6 bases). The germline gives CDR1 MNHEY, CDR2 SMNVEV (reference sequence). This CDR3 region has 15 residues. The V gene lost 6 bases and the J gene lost 0 bases, with 15 bases spanning the gap. CDR3 protein: CASSKRVAASYEQYF. DNA for the CDR3: TGTGCCAGCAGCAAGAGAGTAGCGGCCTCCTACGAGCAGTACTTC.

The V and J genes are TRBV5-4 and TRBJ2-5; 8 bases are a match to TRBD2. Germline CDR1 is SGHNT and CDR2 is YYREEE (reference sequence). The CDR3 loop spans 16 amino acids. J was trimmed by 2 bases and V by 2 bases; bases with no gene match: 8. The CDR3, as DNA: TGTGCCAGCAGCTTAAGCGGGAGCCGTTCTCAAGAGACCCAGTACTTC. Protein product: CASSLSGSRSQETQYF.

V usage is TRBV15 and J usage is TRBJ1-5; TRBD1 might be the D (5 bases). This CDR3 has 16 residues. CDR1 is LNHNV and CDR2 is YYDKDF in the germline V gene (reference sequence). Trimming took 5 bases from V and 4 from J, leaving 18 bases between them. The CDR3 nucleotides read TGTGCCACCAGCCCGACCGGGGGGAGAGTGAATCAGCCCCAGCATTTT. Amino acids: CATSPTGGRVNQPQHF. The full variable domain, completed using reference TRBV15 and TRBJ1-5, is DAMVIQNPRYQVTQFGKPVTLSCSQTLNHNVMYWYQQKSSQAPKLLFHYYDKDFNNEADTPDNFQSRRPNTSFCFLDIRSPGLGDTAMYLCATSPTGGRVNQPQHFGDGTRLSIL.

V and J are TRBV4-3 and TRBJ2-1; 9 bases fit TRBD2. Per the germline V gene, CDR1 is LGHNA and CDR2 is YSLEER. The CDR3 contains 16 residues. The V gene end was trimmed by 0 bases and the J gene end by 3 bases; junction bases not matched to a gene: 3. The CDR3, as DNA: TGCGCCAGCAGCCAAGAGCGGGAGGGCCTCTACAATGAGCAGTTCTTC. Its translation is CASSQEREGLYNEQFF.

This clonotype was counted only a few times. V and J are TRBV27 and TRBJ2-7; D tentatively reads TRBD1 or TRBD2 (7 bases each). CDR1 MNHEY and CDR2 SMNVEV come from the germline V gene (reference sequence). This CDR3 contains 12 residues. V was trimmed by 8 bases and J by 6 bases, leaving 14 bases between them. The CDR3 nucleotides are TGTGCCAGCCTCAGCAGGGGGGGCGAGCAGTACTTC. This gives the protein CASLSRGGEQYF.

In its sample, this clonotype was seen many times. This chain uses TRBV29-1 with TRBJ2-2, with 12 bases identical to TRBD2. The V and J ends lost 4 bases and 1 base, in that order; junction bases with no gene match: 1. Per the germline V gene, CDR1 is SQVTM and CDR2 is ANQGSEA. The CDR3 is 15 residues long. The CDR3 protein is CSVGTSGMNTGELFF. CDR3 DNA: TGCAGCGTTGGGACTAGCGGGATGAACACCGGGGAGCTGTTTTTT.

This rearrangement joins TRBV6-6 to TRBJ2-5; TRBD1 aligns across 8 bases. This CDR3 has 14 amino acids. CDR1 is MNHNY, CDR2 SVGAGI, per germline (reference sequence). V lost 6 bases to trimming and J lost 2 bases; unmatched junction nucleotides: 5. CDR3 DNA sequence: TGTGCCAGCAGGTCCCAGGGGGCACAAGAGACCCAGTACTTC. This translates into CASRSQGAQETQYF.

In this sample, this clonotype turned up a few times. The genes are TRBV5-5 and TRBJ1-2; no reliable D call. From germline, CDR1 is SGHKS and CDR2 YYEKEE (reference sequence). The CDR3 consists of 14 residues. V lost 4 bases to trimming and J lost 3 bases, with 13 bases between them. For the CDR3, the DNA is TGTGCCAGCAGCCCAATGAGAAGCGACTATGGCTACACCTTC. Residues: CASSPMRSDYGYTF.

The V gene is TRBV5-5, the J gene TRBJ2-1; TRBD2 agrees at 8 bases. Germline V gene data show CDR1 as SGHKS and CDR2 as YYEKEE (reference sequence). With V trimmed by 4 bases and J by 9 bases, 6 bases remained unmatched. This CDR3 has 13 amino acids. CDR3 residues: CASSTSGRGEQFF. The CDR3 DNA is TGTGCCAGCAGCACAAGCGGGAGAGGTGAGCAGTTCTTC.

This clonotype came up a few times. V usage is TRBV7-8 and J usage is TRBJ1-5, with unresolved D. Germline V lookup: CDR1 SGHVS, CDR2 FQNEAQ. This CDR3 contains 15 residues. Trimming left V 3 bases short and J 1 base short, with 10 bases between. DNA of the CDR3: TGTGCCAGCAGCTTGGGCTGGATCAGCAATCAGCCCCAGCATTTT. This translates into CASSLGWISNQPQHF.

This clonotype was seen more than once but under ten times. The rearrangement uses TRBV27 and TRBJ1-1, with D possibly matching TRBD1 (5 bases). Germline assignment: CDR1 MNHEY and CDR2 SMNVEV (reference sequence). The CDR3 spans 14 residues. V was shortened by 7 bases and J by 8 bases, with 20 bases between the two germline ends. This CDR3 is CASTGRGSALEAFF. Written as DNA, the CDR3 is TGTGCCAGCACCGGCCGGGGGAGCGCATTAGAAGCTTTCTTT.

This clonotype appeared a few times. The V call is TRBV4-1, the J call TRBJ1-2; 7 bases fit TRBD1. Germline V lookup: CDR1 MGHRA, CDR2 YSYEKL. This CDR3 comprises 16 residues. The V segment lost 0 bases and the J segment 5 bases; nucleotides outside the gene matches: 9. This CDR3 reads CASSQDVQQGLYGYTF. In DNA, the CDR3 is TGCGCCAGCAGCCAAGATGTACAACAGGGGTTGTATGGCTACACCTTC.

This clonotype was observed a handful of times. The chain links TRBV12-5 to TRBJ1-1; TRBD1 is a possible D gene (5 bases). The germline CDR1 and CDR2 sequences are LGHNT and FRNRAP. Trimming cost V 7 bases and J 4 bases, with 13 bases left between them. The CDR3 has 13 residues. CDR3 sequence (DNA): TGTGCTAGTGCCTACCGACAGATCACTGAAGCTTTCTTT. This encodes CASAYRQITEAFF.

This clonotype came up a few times. The rearrangement joins TRBV30 to TRBJ2-2; D call uncertain. The CDR3 contains 11 residues. Trimming took 3 bases from V and 9 from J, leaving 8 bases between them. Looked up from germline, CDR1 is GTSNPN and CDR2 is SVGIG (reference sequence). The CDR3 DNA follows: TGTGCCTGGAGATGGAAGCGGGAGCTGTTTTTT. Translating it yields CAWRWKRELFF.

The chain uses TRBV7-2 and TRBJ2-5; 10 bases agree with TRBD2. Germline CDR1 SGHTA, CDR2 FQGNSA. The CDR3 covers 16 residues. V dropped 6 bases and J dropped 3; count of bases not matched to a gene: 10. The CDR3 reads CASRSLAGPMKETQYF. CDR3 sequence (DNA): TGTGCCAGCAGGTCACTAGCGGGACCCATGAAAGAGACCCAGTACTTC.

The gene calls are TRBV29-1 and TRBJ2-3; 9 bases are a match to TRBD1. The germline V gene has CDR1 SQVTM and CDR2 ANQGSEA. This CDR3 spans 13 amino acids. With 6 bases clipped from V and 5 bases from J, the junction kept 6 bases outside the gene matches. CDR3 in amino acids: CSVRDRVEDTQYF. The CDR3 DNA reads TGCAGCGTCCGGGACAGGGTAGAAGATACGCAGTATTTT.

The chain carries TRBV6-2 or TRBV6-3 and TRBJ2-7; TRBD2 matches at 8 bases. The germline gives CDR1 MNHEY, CDR2 SVGEGT. The CDR3 spans 15 residues. V was pared by 6 bases and J by 4 bases, with 11 bases of the junction left unmatched. The CDR3: CASSNIGLAGYEQYF. The CDR3, as DNA: TGTGCCAGCAGCAACATTGGACTAGCTGGGTACGAGCAGTACTTC.

The J gene is TRBJ2-4, the V gene TRBV18; D gene ambiguous. With 1 base removed from V and 1 base from J, the gap between germline ends came to 8 bases. Germline CDR1 reads KGHSH; CDR2 reads LQKENI. The CDR3 spans 15 residues. Written as DNA, the CDR3 is TGTGCCAGCTCACCACAGGAGTCGGCCAAAAACATTCAGTACTTC. Translated: CASSPQESAKNIQYF. Complete variable domain (other parts from reference TRBV18 and TRBJ2-4): NAGVMQNPRHLVRRRGQEARLRCSPMKGHSHVYWYRQLPEEGLKFMVYLQKENIIDESGMPKERFSAEFPKEGPSILRIQQVVRGDSAAYFCASSPQESAKNIQYFGAGTRLSVL.

The chain joins TRBV7-6 to TRBJ2-7; D is possibly TRBD2 (5 bases). This CDR3 has 14 residues. The germline V gene encodes CDR1 SGHVS and CDR2 FNYEAQ. Trimming pared 1 base from V and 2 bases from J, leaving 9 bases between. In DNA form, the CDR3 reads TGTGCCAGCAGCTTAGATCCGGGAACCTACGAGCAGTACTTC. Amino acids: CASSLDPGTYEQYF.

This clonotype was observed at least ten times. The chain is built from TRBV27 and TRBJ1-3; 9 positions agree with TRBD1. CDR3 length equals 15 residues. J was trimmed by 4 bases and V by 6 bases; bases with no gene match: 7. In germline, CDR1 is MNHEY, CDR2 SMNVEV (reference sequence). The CDR3 region is CASRRTGVGGNTIYF. The CDR3 DNA reads as TGTGCCAGCAGAAGGACAGGGGTGGGGGGAAACACCATATATTTT.

This chain links TRBV7-2 with TRBJ1-6, with D uncertain. Per the germline V gene, CDR1 is SGHTA and CDR2 is FQGNSA. The CDR3 sequence is 15 residues long. Deletions cut 2 bases from V and 10 bases from J, with 15 bases between. Here the CDR3 DNA reads TGTGCCAGCAGCTTACGTGCTGACTTCGAATCACCCCTCCACTTT. Protein: CASSLRADFESPLHF.

The V gene is TRBV5-6, the J gene TRBJ1-5; the match to TRBD1 covers 8 bases. This CDR3 comprises 15 residues. Germline values: CDR1 SGHDT, CDR2 YYEEEE. The V and J ends lost 4 bases and 5 bases, in that order; junction bases with no gene match: 8. The CDR3 loop reads CASSQTDRDDQPQHF. The CDR3 coding sequence is TGTGCCAGCAGCCAAACGGACAGGGATGATCAGCCCCAGCATTTT.